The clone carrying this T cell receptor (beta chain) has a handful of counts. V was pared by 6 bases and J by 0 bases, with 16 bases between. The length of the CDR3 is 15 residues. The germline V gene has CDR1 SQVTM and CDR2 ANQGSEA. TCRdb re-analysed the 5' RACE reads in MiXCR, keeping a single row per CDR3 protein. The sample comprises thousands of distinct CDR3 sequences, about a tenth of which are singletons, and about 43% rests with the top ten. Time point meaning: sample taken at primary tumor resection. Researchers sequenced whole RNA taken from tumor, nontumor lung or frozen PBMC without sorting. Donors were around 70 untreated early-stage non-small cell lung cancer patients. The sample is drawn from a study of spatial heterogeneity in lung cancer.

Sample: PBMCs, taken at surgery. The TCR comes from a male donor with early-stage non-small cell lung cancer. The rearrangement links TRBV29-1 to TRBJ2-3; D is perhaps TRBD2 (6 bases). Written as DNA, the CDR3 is TGCAGCGTCCTGGCTCGCGGGACCAGCACAGATACGCAGTATTTT. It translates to CSVLARGTSTDTQYF.